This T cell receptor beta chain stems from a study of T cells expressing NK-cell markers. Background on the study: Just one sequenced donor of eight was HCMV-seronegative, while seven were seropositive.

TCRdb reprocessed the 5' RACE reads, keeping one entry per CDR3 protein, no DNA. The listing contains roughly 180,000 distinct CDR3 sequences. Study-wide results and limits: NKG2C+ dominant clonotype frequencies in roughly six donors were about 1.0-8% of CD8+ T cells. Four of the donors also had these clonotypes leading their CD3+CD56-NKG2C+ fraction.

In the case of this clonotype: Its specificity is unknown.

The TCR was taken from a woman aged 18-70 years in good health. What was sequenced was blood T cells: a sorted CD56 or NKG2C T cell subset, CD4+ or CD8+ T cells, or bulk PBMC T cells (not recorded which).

CDR3 residues: CASSSRDRENEQYF. The V call is TRBV12-3 or TRBV12-4, the J call TRBJ2-7; no DNA is available, so the TRBD1 call from TCRdb remains unchecked. This CDR3 spans 14 amino acids.